Detailed here is one T cell receptor (beta chain). These data belong to a study of blood T cell repertoires in COVID-19. For the study at large: COVID-19 samples collected from the United States, Italy and Spain covered acute and convalescent phases. PBMCs, B-cell-depleted T cells, or T cells provided the cDNA or gDNA that made up the material.

The V gene's germline CDR1 is GTSNPN and CDR2 SVGIG (reference sequence). The CDR3 has 14 amino acids. With V trimmed by 5 bases and J by 0 bases, 7 bases remained unmatched. As processed by the authors: Estimation of nucleated cell counts relied on the amplification of reference gene primers. TCRdb keeps only in-frame clones here, not all; method: immunoSEQ multiplex PCR. V and J calls and clone size follow that table, whereas D and trimming were derived from the DNA. The sample has approximately 170,000 clones, about 88% seen once. The chain recombines TRBV30 with TRBJ2-7; TRBD2 agrees at 7 bases. Sequencing used peripheral blood. This clonotype originated in a man aged 25-40 years with acute or convalescent COVID-19. CDR3 residues: CAWDKRDRSYEQYF. The DNA of the CDR3 is TGTGCCTGGGATAAGCGGGATCGCTCCTACGAGCAGTACTTC.